A selection of T cell receptor beta chains follows, all from one sample in a study of blood T cell repertoires in COVID-19. Using immunoSEQ multiplex PCR, the repertoire was profiled, and TCRdb retains in-frame clones only, with some absent. The sample carries some 120,000 clones, approximately 88% recorded once. Sequenced input: peripheral blood. These receptors all come from a woman between 70 and 85 years old with acute or convalescent COVID-19. Both conserved end residues are part of each CDR3. Each record gives: J gene, D gene, V gene, clone size, CDR3 protein, CDR3 DNA. The D gene is left open where the match is weak. A clone size is listed for some rows: how often the clone was seen (once, few, many), or a class if it is expanded.

J gene: TRBJ2-1
D gene: TRBD1
V gene: TRBV5-4
clone size: NA
CDR3 protein: CASSLVQGVYNEQFF
CDR3 DNA: TGTGCCAGCAGCTTGGTACAGGGGGTGTACAATGAGCAGTTCTTC

J gene: TRBJ1-6
D gene: NA
V gene: TRBV4-2
clone size: NA
CDR3 protein: CASSQDRAGNSPLHF
CDR3 DNA: TGTGCCAGCAGCCAAGATAGGGCAGGGAATTCACCCCTCCACTTT

J gene: TRBJ1-1
D gene: NA
V gene: TRBV9
clone size: NA
CDR3 protein: CASSVDSAGNTEAFF
CDR3 DNA: TGTGCCAGCAGCGTAGACTCCGCAGGGAACACTGAAGCTTTCTTT

J gene: TRBJ2-1
D gene: TRBD2
V gene: TRBV5-6
clone size: NA
CDR3 protein: CASSLAGAGTTGGYNEQFF
CDR3 DNA: TGTGCCAGCAGCTTGGCCGGGGCAGGTACTACGGGAGGGTACAATGAGCAGTTCTTC

J gene: TRBJ2-5
D gene: TRBD1
V gene: TRBV2
clone size: once
CDR3 protein: CASSEGTGGSSETQYF
CDR3 DNA: TGTGCCAGCAGCGAGGGGACAGGGGGCTCGTCGGAGACCCAGTACTTC

J gene: TRBJ2-1
D gene: NA
V gene: TRBV19
clone size: NA
CDR3 protein: CASSPAGWRYNEQFF
CDR3 DNA: TGTGCCAGTAGTCCGGCGGGATGGAGATACAATGAGCAGTTCTTC

J gene: TRBJ2-2
D gene: NA
V gene: TRBV21-1
clone size: NA
CDR3 protein: CASSKAYTGENTGELFF
CDR3 DNA: TGTGCCAGCAGCAAAGCTTATACCGGGGAGAACACCGGGGAGCTGTTTTTT

J gene: TRBJ1-6
D gene: TRBD1
V gene: TRBV9
clone size: NA
CDR3 protein: CASSVADRGVSPLHF
CDR3 DNA: TGTGCCAGCAGCGTCGCAGACAGGGGGGTTTCACCCCTCCACTTT

J gene: TRBJ1-2
D gene: NA
V gene: TRBV9
clone size: NA
CDR3 protein: CASSVEVADYGYTF
CDR3 DNA: TGTGCCAGCAGCGTAGAGGTAGCTGACTATGGCTACACCTTC

J gene: TRBJ1-6
D gene: TRBD1
V gene: TRBV3-1/TRBV3-2
clone size: NA
CDR3 protein: CASSLQGQVNSPLHF
CDR3 DNA: TGTGCCAGCAGCCTACAGGGACAGGTTAATTCACCCCTCCACTTT

J gene: TRBJ2-7
D gene: NA
V gene: TRBV5-1
clone size: NA
CDR3 protein: CASSLTGLYEQYF
CDR3 DNA: TGCGCCAGCAGCTTAACGGGTCTCTACGAGCAGTACTTC

J gene: TRBJ2-1
D gene: NA
V gene: TRBV10-1
clone size: NA
CDR3 protein: CASSATPQGNEQFF
CDR3 DNA: TGCGCCAGCAGTGCCACCCCACAGGGAAATGAGCAGTTCTTC

J gene: TRBJ2-3
D gene: TRBD1
V gene: TRBV29-1
clone size: NA
CDR3 protein: CSVGQGGTDTQYF
CDR3 DNA: TGCAGCGTTGGACAGGGTGGCACAGATACGCAGTATTTT

J gene: TRBJ2-2
D gene: NA
V gene: TRBV6-5
clone size: NA
CDR3 protein: CASTSGTGELFF
CDR3 DNA: TGTGCCAGCACCTCGGGTACCGGGGAGCTGTTTTTT

J gene: TRBJ2-5
D gene: TRBD2
V gene: TRBV2
clone size: NA
CDR3 protein: CASSSTSGVGTQYF
CDR3 DNA: TGTGCCAGCAGTTCGACTAGCGGGGTAGGGACCCAGTACTTC

J gene: TRBJ1-1
D gene: NA
V gene: TRBV5-1
clone size: NA
CDR3 protein: CASSLGGRGSGETEAFF
CDR3 DNA: TGCGCCAGCAGCTTGGGCGGTCGTGGGAGTGGGGAAACTGAAGCTTTCTTT

J gene: TRBJ2-7
D gene: NA
V gene: TRBV10-3
clone size: NA
CDR3 protein: CAISERGYEQYF
CDR3 DNA: TGTGCCATCAGTGAAAGGGGCTACGAGCAGTACTTC

J gene: TRBJ1-5
D gene: NA
V gene: TRBV5-1
clone size: NA
CDR3 protein: CASSPGSRDNQPQHF
CDR3 DNA: TGCGCCAGCAGCCCGGGGTCCCGCGACAATCAGCCCCAGCATTTT

J gene: TRBJ2-1
D gene: TRBD2
V gene: TRBV30
clone size: once
CDR3 protein: CAWSRLAGKWGNEQFF
CDR3 DNA: TGTGCCTGGAGTCGACTAGCGGGAAAATGGGGCAATGAGCAGTTCTTC

J gene: TRBJ1-2
D gene: TRBD1
V gene: TRBV28
clone size: once
CDR3 protein: CASGQVYGYTF
CDR3 DNA: TGTGCCAGCGGACAGGTCTATGGCTACACCTTC

J gene: TRBJ1-1
D gene: TRBD1
V gene: TRBV6-6
clone size: NA
CDR3 protein: CASRSLAGQVSGEAFF
CDR3 DNA: TGTGCCAGCAGGTCCCTCGCGGGACAGGTTTCGGGTGAAGCTTTCTTT

J gene: TRBJ2-5
D gene: NA
V gene: TRBV11-1
clone size: NA
CDR3 protein: CASSAAPGDQETQYF
CDR3 DNA: TGTGCCAGCAGCGCCGCGCCAGGGGACCAAGAGACCCAGTACTTC

J gene: TRBJ2-1
D gene: TRBD2
V gene: TRBV27
clone size: NA
CDR3 protein: CASSGTSGSVSYNEQFF
CDR3 DNA: TGTGCCAGCAGCGGGACTAGCGGGAGTGTATCCTACAATGAGCAGTTCTTC

J gene: TRBJ2-5
D gene: TRBD2
V gene: TRBV7-7
clone size: NA
CDR3 protein: CASSSPLAGETQYF
CDR3 DNA: TGTGCCAGCAGCTCCCCACTAGCGGGAGAGACCCAGTACTTC

J gene: TRBJ1-1
D gene: NA
V gene: TRBV19
clone size: NA
CDR3 protein: CASLRTPENTEAFF
CDR3 DNA: TGTGCCAGTTTGAGGACACCCGAGAACACTGAAGCTTTCTTT

J gene: TRBJ2-1
D gene: TRBD2
V gene: TRBV5-1
clone size: NA
CDR3 protein: CASSPGLAGVNEQFF
CDR3 DNA: TGCGCCAGCAGCCCTGGACTAGCGGGGGTCAATGAGCAGTTCTTC

J gene: TRBJ2-7
D gene: TRBD2
V gene: TRBV7-9
clone size: NA
CDR3 protein: CASSLSGSRYEQYF
CDR3 DNA: TGTGCCAGCAGCTTAAGCGGGAGCCGGTACGAGCAGTACTTC

J gene: TRBJ1-6
D gene: NA
V gene: TRBV3-1/TRBV3-2
clone size: NA
CDR3 protein: CASSQSDRRNSPLHF
CDR3 DNA: TGTGCCAGCAGCCAATCAGACAGGAGGAATTCACCCCTCCACTTT

J gene: TRBJ2-1
D gene: TRBD2
V gene: TRBV6-6
clone size: NA
CDR3 protein: CASSPGTREQFF
CDR3 DNA: TGTGCCAGCAGTCCCGGGACTAGAGAACAGTTCTTC

J gene: TRBJ2-3
D gene: TRBD2
V gene: TRBV6-1
clone size: NA
CDR3 protein: CASSEASRGASTDTQYF
CDR3 DNA: TGTGCCAGCAGTGAAGCTTCGCGGGGGGCTAGCACAGATACGCAGTATTTT

J gene: TRBJ1-5
D gene: NA
V gene: TRBV5-4
clone size: NA
CDR3 protein: CASSVDRNQPQHF
CDR3 DNA: TGTGCCAGCAGCGTCGACAGGAATCAGCCCCAGCATTTT

J gene: TRBJ2-7
D gene: TRBD2
V gene: TRBV7-3
clone size: NA
CDR3 protein: CASSLRGGSSYEQYF
CDR3 DNA: TGTGCCAGCAGCTTAAGGGGGGGTTCCTCCTACGAGCAGTACTTC

J gene: TRBJ1-1
D gene: NA
V gene: TRBV21-1
clone size: NA
CDR3 protein: CASSKSRGKAEAFF
CDR3 DNA: TGTGCCAGCAGCAAGAGCAGGGGTAAGGCTGAAGCTTTCTTT

J gene: TRBJ1-6
D gene: NA
V gene: TRBV28
clone size: NA
CDR3 protein: CASSLSGNNSPLHF
CDR3 DNA: TGTGCCAGCAGTTTATCAGGGAATAATTCACCCCTCCACTTT

J gene: TRBJ2-7
D gene: NA
V gene: TRBV10-1
clone size: NA
CDR3 protein: CASSEGSYYEQYF
CDR3 DNA: TGCGCCAGCAGTGAGGGCAGTTACTACGAGCAGTACTTC

J gene: TRBJ2-3
D gene: TRBD2
V gene: TRBV5-4
clone size: NA
CDR3 protein: CASSLRLAGGPTDTQYF
CDR3 DNA: TGTGCCAGCAGCTTACGACTAGCGGGAGGGCCTACAGATACGCAGTATTTT

J gene: TRBJ2-3
D gene: NA
V gene: TRBV30
clone size: NA
CDR3 protein: CAWSVGGTDTQYF
CDR3 DNA: TGTGCCTGGAGTGTAGGGGGCACAGATACGCAGTATTTT

J gene: TRBJ2-3
D gene: TRBD1
V gene: TRBV6-1
clone size: NA
CDR3 protein: CASSETGGGPDTQYF
CDR3 DNA: TGTGCCAGCAGTGAAACAGGGGGAGGTCCAGATACGCAGTATTTT

J gene: TRBJ2-7
D gene: TRBD1
V gene: TRBV10-3
clone size: NA
CDR3 protein: CAISDLDRDVYEQYF
CDR3 DNA: TGTGCCATCAGCGACTTGGACAGGGACGTATACGAGCAGTACTTC

J gene: TRBJ2-3
D gene: NA
V gene: TRBV29-1
clone size: NA
CDR3 protein: CSVAESTDTQYF
CDR3 DNA: TGCAGCGTTGCGGAGAGCACAGATACGCAGTATTTT

J gene: TRBJ1-2
D gene: TRBD1
V gene: TRBV15
clone size: NA
CDR3 protein: CATSRGTGPDGYTF
CDR3 DNA: TGTGCCACCAGCAGAGGGACAGGGCCGGATGGCTACACCTTC

J gene: TRBJ2-2
D gene: NA
V gene: TRBV7-8
clone size: NA
CDR3 protein: CASSLGTGHNTGELFF
CDR3 DNA: TGTGCCAGCAGCTTAGGGACGGGACACAACACCGGGGAGCTGTTTTTT

J gene: TRBJ1-6
D gene: NA
V gene: TRBV5-4
clone size: NA
CDR3 protein: CASSLVGQGGSPLHF
CDR3 DNA: TGTGCCAGCAGCTTGGTGGGTCAGGGAGGTTCACCCCTCCACTTT

J gene: TRBJ2-2
D gene: TRBD1
V gene: TRBV7-9
clone size: NA
CDR3 protein: CASSFGTGATGELFF
CDR3 DNA: TGTGCCAGCAGCTTTGGGACAGGGGCCACCGGGGAGCTGTTTTTT

J gene: TRBJ2-2
D gene: TRBD2
V gene: TRBV5-1
clone size: NA
CDR3 protein: CASSLGLAGVPGELFF
CDR3 DNA: TGCGCCAGCAGCTTGGGGCTAGCGGGAGTGCCCGGGGAGCTGTTTTTT

J gene: TRBJ1-4
D gene: TRBD1
V gene: TRBV5-1
clone size: NA
CDR3 protein: CASSSGQGGEKLFF
CDR3 DNA: TGCGCCAGCAGCTCCGGACAGGGGGGTGAAAAACTGTTTTTT

J gene: TRBJ1-2
D gene: TRBD1
V gene: TRBV6-1
clone size: NA
CDR3 protein: CASSEAGGSYGYTF
CDR3 DNA: TGTGCCAGCAGTGAAGCAGGGGGCAGCTATGGCTACACCTTC